One and the same sample provided the 20 T cell receptor beta chains below, sequenced in a study of blood T cell repertoires in COVID-19. Clones were sequenced by immunoSEQ multiplex PCR, and TCRdb holds only the in-frame ones, with some missing. The sample yields around 60,000 clones, roughly 71% seen once. The sample taken for sequencing was peripheral blood. The receptor source for this set is a woman aged 80 or over with acute or convalescent COVID-19.

V usage is TRBV5-4 and J usage is TRBJ2-3; tentative D call: TRBD1 (6 bases). Germline CDR1 is SGHNT and CDR2 is YYREEE (reference sequence). V dropped 3 bases and J dropped 4 bases, with 9 bases sitting between them. The CDR3 sequence is 13 residues long. CDR3: CASSSQGSDTQYF. DNA for the CDR3: TGTGCCAGCAGCTCACAGGGTTCAGATACGCAGTATTTT.

The V and J genes are TRBV25-1 and TRBJ2-3; tentative D call: TRBD2 (5 bases). With 4 bases removed from V and 0 bases from J, the gap between germline ends came to 11 bases. The CDR3 is 15 amino acids. CDR1 and CDR2 (germline): MGHDK, SYGVNS. CDR3 in amino acids: CASSGADSSTDTQYF. The CDR3 DNA reads as TGTGCCAGCAGTGGGGCGGACTCTAGCACAGATACGCAGTATTTT.

This chain links TRBV5-1 with TRBJ2-1, with TRBD2 identical over 13 bases. With 0 bases clipped from V and 5 bases from J, the junction kept 11 bases outside the gene matches. The CDR3 covers 19 residues. Germline values: CDR1 SGHRS, CDR2 YFSETQ. CDR3 loop: CASSLEPTILAGGNNEQFF. The CDR3 DNA follows: TGCGCCAGCAGCTTGGAACCTACAATACTAGCGGGAGGGAACAATGAGCAGTTCTTC.

The CDR3 region is CASSSPTGTDGYTF. DNA for the CDR3: TGTGCCAGCAGCTCCCCGACAGGGACGGATGGCTACACCTTC. The rearrangement uses TRBV7-3 and TRBJ1-2, with 7 bases identical to TRBD1. The CDR3 has 14 residues. Trimming took 4 bases from V and 6 from J; bases not matched to a gene: 8. The germline gives CDR1 SGHTA, CDR2 FQGTGA.

This clone appeared a single time. This chain links TRBV30 with TRBJ2-1; 12 positions agree with TRBD2. V trimming: 2 bases; J trimming: 9 bases; junction bases outside the gene matches: 14. Germline V CDR1 and CDR2: GTSNPN, SVGIG (reference sequence). The CDR3 is 17 residues long. The CDR3 region has the DNA TGTGCCTGGAGTACATACCTTGGGACTAGCGGGTCTGGTGAGCAGTTCTTC. Protein: CAWSTYLGTSGSGEQFF.

This clone was seen only once. The rearrangement joins TRBV6-2 or TRBV6-3 to TRBJ2-7, with 8 bases identical to TRBD2. The CDR3 is 16 residues long. After removal of 2 bases from V and 5 bases from J, the junction contained 11 bases not matched to a gene. Germline values: CDR1 MNHEY, CDR2 SVGEGT. CDR3: CASSYPWGSGIHEQYF. The CDR3 DNA is TGTGCCAGCAGTTACCCGTGGGGTAGCGGGATCCACGAGCAGTACTTC.

V and J are TRBV19 and TRBJ2-4; maybe TRBD2 (5 bases). This CDR3 spans 14 amino acids. Germline CDR1 is LNHDA and CDR2 is SQIVND (reference sequence). Trimming took 6 bases from V and 1 from J, leaving 10 bases between them. CDR3 residues: CASSGVGAKNIQYF. The CDR3 bases are TGTGCCAGTAGCGGGGTCGGGGCCAAAAACATTCAGTACTTC.

CDR3 DNA: TGTGCCAGTAGTCCTCGCCCAGGTGGTAACACTGAAGCTTTCTTT. Translation gives CASSPRPGGNTEAFF. The chain recombines TRBV19 with TRBJ1-1; D gene ambiguous. V gave up 5 bases and J gave up 2 bases, with 15 bases separating them. The CDR3 covers 15 residues. Germline lookup yields CDR1 LNHDA and CDR2 SQIVND (reference sequence).

The chain uses TRBV24-1 and TRBJ2-5; D is undetermined. With 3 bases removed from V and 1 base from J, the gap between germline ends came to 8 bases. The CDR3 is 14 residues long. Per the germline V gene, CDR1 is KGHDR and CDR2 is SFDVKD. The CDR3 loop reads CATSDRRLQETQYF. The CDR3 DNA sequence: TGTGCCACCAGTGATCGGCGGCTCCAAGAGACCCAGTACTTC.

The chain carries TRBV5-4 and TRBJ2-7, with TRBD1 as a possible D gene (5 bases). CDR1 SGHNT and CDR2 YYREEE come from the germline V gene (reference sequence). This CDR3 comprises 14 residues. V lost 6 bases and J lost 7, with 20 bases in between. CDR3 coding DNA: TGTGCCAGCACCCGACTGCAGGGTCCGAGAGAGCAGTACTTC. It codes for CASTRLQGPREQYF.

This CDR3 reads CASSRGLGEQYF. As DNA, the CDR3 is TGTGCCAGTAGCCGGGGACTGGGCGAGCAGTACTTC. This chain links TRBV19 with TRBJ2-7, with D tentatively TRBD2 (6 bases). The CDR3 length is 12 residues. Germline V gene data show CDR1 as LNHDA and CDR2 as SQIVND (reference sequence). With 6 bases removed from V and 6 bases from J, the gap between germline ends came to 12 bases.

The chain combines TRBV9 with TRBJ1-4; D gene ambiguous. This CDR3 has 14 residues. CDR1 is SGDLS and CDR2 is YYNGEE in the germline V gene. Trimming removed 8 bases at V and 2 bases at J, with 13 bases between. The CDR3, as DNA: TGTGCCAGTTCCGTGGGAGGTACTAATGAAAAACTGTTTTTT. Translation: CASSVGGTNEKLFF.

This clone was counted a few times. The chain employs TRBV20-1 and TRBJ2-1; D not certain. CDR3 length: 11 amino acids. Germline V gene lookup returns CDR1 DFQATT and CDR2 SNEGSKA (reference sequence). V lost 6 bases, J lost 4 bases, and 7 bases lay in between. CDR3 coding DNA: TGCAGTGCAACTCAATACAATGAGCAGTTCTTC. Translating it yields CSATQYNEQFF.

J is TRBJ1-5 and V is TRBV6-5, with D possibly being TRBD1 (5 bases). The CDR3 spans 15 residues. Looked up from germline, CDR1 is MNHEY and CDR2 is SVGAGI. Trimming removed 7 bases at V and 3 bases at J, with 16 bases between. The CDR3 is CASTPVGGNNQPQHF. DNA of the CDR3: TGTGCCAGCACCCCGGTGGGGGGAAACAATCAGCCCCAGCATTTT.

V gene TRBV5-1 combines with J gene TRBJ2-1, with 7 bases matching TRBD2. With V trimmed by 0 bases and J by 9 bases, 9 bases remained unmatched. The CDR3 sequence is 15 residues long. Germline lookup yields CDR1 SGHRS and CDR2 YFSETQ. The CDR3 loop reads CASSLEAGVRGEQFF. CDR3 nucleotide sequence: TGCGCCAGCAGCTTGGAGGCGGGAGTGAGGGGTGAGCAGTTCTTC.

This chain uses TRBV19 with TRBJ1-2; the D is unclear. Per germline, CDR1 LNHDA and CDR2 SQIVND (reference sequence). V gave up 5 bases and J gave up 7 bases, with 8 bases separating them. CDR3 length: 11 amino acids. The DNA of the CDR3 is TGTGCCAGTAGTGCCTCGAGTGGCTACACCTTC. It translates to CASSASSGYTF.

The chain links TRBV4-1 to TRBJ2-5, with 7 bases matching TRBD2. The junction had 8 bases not matched to a gene; V was cut back by 0 bases and J by 4 bases. CDR1 is MGHRA, CDR2 YSYEKL, per germline. This CDR3 spans 16 amino acids. CDR3 amino acids: CASSQDFVGGIETQYF. The CDR3 DNA reads as TGCGCCAGCAGCCAAGATTTTGTCGGGGGGATAGAGACCCAGTACTTC.

The V and J genes are TRBV3-1 (or the pseudogene TRBV3-2) and TRBJ2-7, with TRBD2 identical over 7 bases. This CDR3 spans 16 amino acids. In germline, CDR1 is LGHDT, CDR2 YNNKEL (reference sequence). With V trimmed by 0 bases and J by 3 bases, 8 bases remained unmatched. The CDR3 DNA reads as TGTGCCAGCAGCCAAGATTCCAGCGGGACGTACTACGAGCAGTACTTC. Its protein product is CASSQDSSGTYYEQYF.

The chain recombines TRBV9 with TRBJ2-5; the match to TRBD1 covers 7 bases. Trimming took 1 base from V and 5 from J; bases not matched to a gene: 8. The CDR3 is 15 amino acids. CDR1 SGDLS and CDR2 YYNGEE come from the germline V gene. Here the CDR3 DNA reads TGTGCCAGCAGCGTAACACCCCGCAGGGGGGAGACCCAGTACTTC. Translation: CASSVTPRRGETQYF.

This chain connects TRBV2 to TRBJ1-1; a possible D gene is TRBD1 (6 bases). The CDR3 spans 16 residues. CDR1 is SNHLY and CDR2 is FYNNEI in the germline V gene. V was shortened by 6 bases and J by 0 bases, with 17 bases between the two germline ends. The CDR3 reads CASSKRDTKMNTEAFF. The CDR3 DNA reads as TGTGCCAGCAGCAAAAGGGACACCAAGATGAACACTGAAGCTTTCTTT.